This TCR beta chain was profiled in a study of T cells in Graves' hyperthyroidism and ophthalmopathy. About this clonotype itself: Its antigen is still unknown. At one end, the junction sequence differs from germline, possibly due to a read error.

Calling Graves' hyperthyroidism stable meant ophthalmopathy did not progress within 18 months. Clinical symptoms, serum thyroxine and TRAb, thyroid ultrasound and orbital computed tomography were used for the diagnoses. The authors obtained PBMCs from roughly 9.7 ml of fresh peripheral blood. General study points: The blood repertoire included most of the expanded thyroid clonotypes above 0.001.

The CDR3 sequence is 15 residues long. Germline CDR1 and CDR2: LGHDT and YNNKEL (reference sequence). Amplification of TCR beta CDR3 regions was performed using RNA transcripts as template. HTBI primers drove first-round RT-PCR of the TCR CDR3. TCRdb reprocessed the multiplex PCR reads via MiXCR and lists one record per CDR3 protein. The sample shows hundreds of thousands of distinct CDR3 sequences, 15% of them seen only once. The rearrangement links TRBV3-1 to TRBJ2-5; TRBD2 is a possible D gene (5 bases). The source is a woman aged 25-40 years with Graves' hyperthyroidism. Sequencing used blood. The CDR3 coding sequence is TGTGCCAGCAGCCAACATAGGTTAGCGAAAGAGGCCCAGTACTTC. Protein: CASSQHRLAKEAQYF.